This is a list of T cell receptor beta chains from one sample in a study of CD8+ T cells in alopecia areata. The repertoire was sequenced with immunoSEQ multiplex PCR; TCRdb's copy has only in-frame clones and lacks some. The sample lists 150,000 to 200,000 clones, about three fifths occurring once. Sequenced input: CD4+ T cells sorted from blood. These receptors were obtained from a human donor in good health. Each CDR3 is given with its conserved first and last residue. A D gene is named only where the DNA matches it firmly. Rows give clone size only sometimes, using once, few, many, or a class for an expanded clone.

J gene,V gene,clone size,D gene,CDR3 protein,CDR3 DNA
TRBJ2-5,TRBV5-1,.,TRBD1,CASSGGDRVETQYF,TGCGCCAGCAGCGGGGGGGACAGGGTCGAGACCCAGTACTTC
TRBJ2-7,TRBV2,.,TRBD1,CASSYDRAGEQYF,TGTGCCAGCAGTTACGACAGGGCGGGTGAGCAGTACTTC
TRBJ2-7,TRBV29-1,few,.,CSVIGSGSSYEQYF,TGCAGCGTGATCGGTAGCGGCAGCTCCTACGAGCAGTACTTC
TRBJ2-5,TRBV27,few,.,CASSSRDGPATQYF,TGTGCCAGCAGTTCCCGGGACGGGCCAGCGACCCAGTACTTC
TRBJ1-2,TRBV27,.,.,CASSTPGHGYTF,TGTGCCAGCAGTACCCCGGGCCATGGCTACACCTTC
TRBJ2-1,TRBV29-1,.,TRBD2,CSVSLLAGEQFF,TGCAGCGTCTCACTTCTAGCGGGGGAGCAGTTCTTC
TRBJ1-3,TRBV11-2,many,.,CASSLGGGSSGNTIYF,TGTGCCAGCAGCCTAGGTGGGGGCAGCTCTGGAAACACCATATATTTT
TRBJ2-7,TRBV11-2,.,.,CASRLGHEQYF,TGTGCCAGCCGCTTGGGACACGAGCAGTACTTC
TRBJ2-3,TRBV11-2,.,.,CASNPSETFQDTQYF,TGTGCCAGCAACCCTTCGGAGACTTTTCAAGATACGCAGTATTTT
TRBJ2-7,TRBV28,few,.,CASTSSSYEQYF,TGTGCCAGCACTAGTTCCTCCTACGAGCAGTACTTC
TRBJ2-4,TRBV30,once,TRBD2,CALIPGTRNIQYF,TGTGCCTTGATACCCGGGACTAGAAACATTCAGTACTTC
TRBJ2-7,TRBV5-6,.,TRBD2,CASSPGSSGRSEYF,TGTGCCAGCAGCCCAGGGTCTAGCGGGAGATCGGAGTACTTC
TRBJ1-1,TRBV29-1,.,TRBD1,CSVLIRGRNTEAFF,TGCAGCGTTCTCATCAGGGGGAGGAACACTGAAGCTTTCTTT
TRBJ2-5,TRBV5-1,few,.,CATSLGRGEGETQYF,TGCGCCACCTCTCTGGGCAGGGGTGAGGGAGAGACCCAGTACTTC
TRBJ2-7,TRBV25-1,.,.,CASSERRGYEQYF,TGTGCCAGCAGTGAACGGCGAGGTTACGAGCAGTACTTC
TRBJ2-3,TRBV9,once,.,CASSGPSSADTQYF,TGTGCCAGCTCGGGGCCGAGCAGTGCAGATACGCAGTATTTT
TRBJ2-1,TRBV29-1,.,.,CSVERSYNEQFF,TGCAGCGTGGAACGGAGCTACAATGAGCAGTTCTTC
TRBJ1-1,TRBV14,few,TRBD1,CASSHKFGTGEAFF,TGTGCCAGCAGCCACAAATTCGGGACAGGGGAAGCTTTCTTT
TRBJ2-1,TRBV6-1,few,.,CASSPAAETRQFF,TGTGCCAGCAGCCCGGCGGCTGAGACCCGGCAGTTCTTC
TRBJ2-7,TRBV6-6,.,.,CATLGANSYEQYF,TGTGCCACCCTGGGCGCTAACTCCTACGAGCAGTACTTC
TRBJ1-5,TRBV5-6,.,.,CASSLRWDSNQPQHF,TGTGCCAGCAGCTTGAGGTGGGACAGCAATCAGCCCCAGCATTTT
TRBJ2-1,TRBV5-4,.,.,CASSLGTTNEQFF,TGTGCCAGCAGCTTGGGGACTACAAATGAGCAGTTCTTC
TRBJ1-2,TRBV28,.,.,CASSSLGDPNKSIRYTF,TGTGCCAGCAGTTCCCTGGGGGACCCGAATAAGTCTATTCGCTACACCTTC
TRBJ2-2,TRBV5-6,.,.,CASSLGTNTGELFF,TGTGCCAGCAGCTTGGGGACCAACACCGGGGAGCTGTTTTTT
TRBJ1-2,TRBV5-1,.,.,CASSLTGARVDYGYTF,TGCGCCAGCAGCTTGACGGGAGCAAGGGTGGACTATGGCTACACCTTC
TRBJ2-5,TRBV4-1,.,.,CASSQAGFETQYF,TGCGCCAGCAGCCAAGCCGGGTTCGAGACCCAGTACTTC
TRBJ1-2,TRBV30,.,TRBD1,CAWSVGQGVYGYTF,TGTGCCTGGAGCGTCGGACAGGGGGTCTATGGCTACACCTTC
TRBJ2-2,TRBV11-2,.,.,CASSLDVTGELFF,TGTGCCAGCAGCTTGGACGTCACCGGGGAGCTGTTTTTT
TRBJ1-2,TRBV9,few,.,CASSGRYGYTF,TGTGCCAGCAGCGGTCGCTATGGCTACACCTTC
TRBJ2-5,TRBV28,.,TRBD1,CASRSGGRQETQYF,TGTGCCAGCAGATCAGGGGGTCGTCAAGAGACCCAGTACTTC
TRBJ2-2,TRBV7-2,few,.,CASSDYGTSNTGELFF,TGTGCCAGCAGCGATTATGGGACATCGAACACCGGGGAGCTGTTTTTT
TRBJ2-1,TRBV29-1,few,.,CSDPTHEQFF,TGCAGCGACCCCACCCATGAGCAGTTCTTC
TRBJ1-1,TRBV29-1,.,.,CSVEDWTNTEAFF,TGCAGCGTTGAAGATTGGACGAACACTGAAGCTTTCTTT
TRBJ2-7,TRBV6-5,once,TRBD1,CASSADRGSYEQYF,TGTGCCAGCAGCGCGGACAGGGGTTCCTACGAGCAGTACTTC
TRBJ1-4,TRBV28,few,.,CASSLPGNSNEKLFF,TGTGCCAGCAGTTTACCAGGGAACAGTAATGAAAAACTGTTTTTT
TRBJ2-1,TRBV5-4,once,.,CASSLGPAIHNEQFF,TGTGCCAGCAGCTTGGGTCCCGCGATCCACAATGAGCAGTTCTTC
TRBJ2-7,TRBV29-1,many,.,CSVTSSSYEQYF,TGCAGCGTTACTTCCAGCTCCTACGAGCAGTACTTC
TRBJ2-1,TRBV11-2,.,TRBD2,CASDRQAGGGNEQFF,TGTGCCAGCGATAGGCAGGCGGGAGGGGGGAATGAGCAGTTCTTC
TRBJ2-5,TRBV5-1,.,TRBD1,CASSLQGEETQYF,TGCGCCAGCAGCTTACAGGGGGAAGAGACCCAGTACTTC
TRBJ2-2,TRBV15,.,.,CATSRGATSTGELFF,TGTGCCACCAGCAGAGGCGCCACTAGCACCGGGGAGCTGTTTTTT
TRBJ2-4,TRBV7-9,medium-sized,.,CASSLENIQYF,TGTGCCAGCAGCTTAGAAAACATTCAGTACTTC
TRBJ2-1,TRBV13,.,.,CASSLVGSIIDEQFF,TGTGCCAGCAGCTTAGTAGGTAGCATTATCGATGAGCAGTTCTTC
TRBJ2-3,TRBV11-2,.,.,CASSPRTSTDTQYF,TGTGCCAGCAGCCCTCGGACAAGCACAGATACGCAGTATTTT
TRBJ2-1,TRBV5-5,.,TRBD2,CASSPRTSGSSYNEQFF,TGTGCCAGCAGCCCGAGGACTAGCGGGAGTTCCTACAATGAGCAGTTCTTC
TRBJ2-3,TRBV30,.,.,CAWSSFTDTQYF,TGTGCCTGGAGTAGTTTCACAGATACGCAGTATTTT
TRBJ2-4,TRBV6-6,few,.,CASSAPFQYF,TGTGCCAGCAGCGCCCCTTTTCAGTACTTC
TRBJ2-2,TRBV15,few,.,CATSSLRGRNTGELFF,TGTGCCACCAGCAGCCTCCGGGGGAGGAACACCGGGGAGCTGTTTTTT
TRBJ2-5,TRBV18,.,.,CASSPAAQTQYF,TGTGCCAGCTCACCAGCCGCCCAGACCCAGTACTTC
TRBJ1-5,TRBV9,.,TRBD1,CASSGGQSDQPQHF,TGTGCCAGCAGCGGGGGACAGTCAGATCAGCCCCAGCATTTT
TRBJ2-7,TRBV7-9,few,.,CASSLLGGGQGPYEQYF,TGTGCCAGCAGCTTATTAGGCGGAGGGCAGGGCCCCTACGAGCAGTACTTC